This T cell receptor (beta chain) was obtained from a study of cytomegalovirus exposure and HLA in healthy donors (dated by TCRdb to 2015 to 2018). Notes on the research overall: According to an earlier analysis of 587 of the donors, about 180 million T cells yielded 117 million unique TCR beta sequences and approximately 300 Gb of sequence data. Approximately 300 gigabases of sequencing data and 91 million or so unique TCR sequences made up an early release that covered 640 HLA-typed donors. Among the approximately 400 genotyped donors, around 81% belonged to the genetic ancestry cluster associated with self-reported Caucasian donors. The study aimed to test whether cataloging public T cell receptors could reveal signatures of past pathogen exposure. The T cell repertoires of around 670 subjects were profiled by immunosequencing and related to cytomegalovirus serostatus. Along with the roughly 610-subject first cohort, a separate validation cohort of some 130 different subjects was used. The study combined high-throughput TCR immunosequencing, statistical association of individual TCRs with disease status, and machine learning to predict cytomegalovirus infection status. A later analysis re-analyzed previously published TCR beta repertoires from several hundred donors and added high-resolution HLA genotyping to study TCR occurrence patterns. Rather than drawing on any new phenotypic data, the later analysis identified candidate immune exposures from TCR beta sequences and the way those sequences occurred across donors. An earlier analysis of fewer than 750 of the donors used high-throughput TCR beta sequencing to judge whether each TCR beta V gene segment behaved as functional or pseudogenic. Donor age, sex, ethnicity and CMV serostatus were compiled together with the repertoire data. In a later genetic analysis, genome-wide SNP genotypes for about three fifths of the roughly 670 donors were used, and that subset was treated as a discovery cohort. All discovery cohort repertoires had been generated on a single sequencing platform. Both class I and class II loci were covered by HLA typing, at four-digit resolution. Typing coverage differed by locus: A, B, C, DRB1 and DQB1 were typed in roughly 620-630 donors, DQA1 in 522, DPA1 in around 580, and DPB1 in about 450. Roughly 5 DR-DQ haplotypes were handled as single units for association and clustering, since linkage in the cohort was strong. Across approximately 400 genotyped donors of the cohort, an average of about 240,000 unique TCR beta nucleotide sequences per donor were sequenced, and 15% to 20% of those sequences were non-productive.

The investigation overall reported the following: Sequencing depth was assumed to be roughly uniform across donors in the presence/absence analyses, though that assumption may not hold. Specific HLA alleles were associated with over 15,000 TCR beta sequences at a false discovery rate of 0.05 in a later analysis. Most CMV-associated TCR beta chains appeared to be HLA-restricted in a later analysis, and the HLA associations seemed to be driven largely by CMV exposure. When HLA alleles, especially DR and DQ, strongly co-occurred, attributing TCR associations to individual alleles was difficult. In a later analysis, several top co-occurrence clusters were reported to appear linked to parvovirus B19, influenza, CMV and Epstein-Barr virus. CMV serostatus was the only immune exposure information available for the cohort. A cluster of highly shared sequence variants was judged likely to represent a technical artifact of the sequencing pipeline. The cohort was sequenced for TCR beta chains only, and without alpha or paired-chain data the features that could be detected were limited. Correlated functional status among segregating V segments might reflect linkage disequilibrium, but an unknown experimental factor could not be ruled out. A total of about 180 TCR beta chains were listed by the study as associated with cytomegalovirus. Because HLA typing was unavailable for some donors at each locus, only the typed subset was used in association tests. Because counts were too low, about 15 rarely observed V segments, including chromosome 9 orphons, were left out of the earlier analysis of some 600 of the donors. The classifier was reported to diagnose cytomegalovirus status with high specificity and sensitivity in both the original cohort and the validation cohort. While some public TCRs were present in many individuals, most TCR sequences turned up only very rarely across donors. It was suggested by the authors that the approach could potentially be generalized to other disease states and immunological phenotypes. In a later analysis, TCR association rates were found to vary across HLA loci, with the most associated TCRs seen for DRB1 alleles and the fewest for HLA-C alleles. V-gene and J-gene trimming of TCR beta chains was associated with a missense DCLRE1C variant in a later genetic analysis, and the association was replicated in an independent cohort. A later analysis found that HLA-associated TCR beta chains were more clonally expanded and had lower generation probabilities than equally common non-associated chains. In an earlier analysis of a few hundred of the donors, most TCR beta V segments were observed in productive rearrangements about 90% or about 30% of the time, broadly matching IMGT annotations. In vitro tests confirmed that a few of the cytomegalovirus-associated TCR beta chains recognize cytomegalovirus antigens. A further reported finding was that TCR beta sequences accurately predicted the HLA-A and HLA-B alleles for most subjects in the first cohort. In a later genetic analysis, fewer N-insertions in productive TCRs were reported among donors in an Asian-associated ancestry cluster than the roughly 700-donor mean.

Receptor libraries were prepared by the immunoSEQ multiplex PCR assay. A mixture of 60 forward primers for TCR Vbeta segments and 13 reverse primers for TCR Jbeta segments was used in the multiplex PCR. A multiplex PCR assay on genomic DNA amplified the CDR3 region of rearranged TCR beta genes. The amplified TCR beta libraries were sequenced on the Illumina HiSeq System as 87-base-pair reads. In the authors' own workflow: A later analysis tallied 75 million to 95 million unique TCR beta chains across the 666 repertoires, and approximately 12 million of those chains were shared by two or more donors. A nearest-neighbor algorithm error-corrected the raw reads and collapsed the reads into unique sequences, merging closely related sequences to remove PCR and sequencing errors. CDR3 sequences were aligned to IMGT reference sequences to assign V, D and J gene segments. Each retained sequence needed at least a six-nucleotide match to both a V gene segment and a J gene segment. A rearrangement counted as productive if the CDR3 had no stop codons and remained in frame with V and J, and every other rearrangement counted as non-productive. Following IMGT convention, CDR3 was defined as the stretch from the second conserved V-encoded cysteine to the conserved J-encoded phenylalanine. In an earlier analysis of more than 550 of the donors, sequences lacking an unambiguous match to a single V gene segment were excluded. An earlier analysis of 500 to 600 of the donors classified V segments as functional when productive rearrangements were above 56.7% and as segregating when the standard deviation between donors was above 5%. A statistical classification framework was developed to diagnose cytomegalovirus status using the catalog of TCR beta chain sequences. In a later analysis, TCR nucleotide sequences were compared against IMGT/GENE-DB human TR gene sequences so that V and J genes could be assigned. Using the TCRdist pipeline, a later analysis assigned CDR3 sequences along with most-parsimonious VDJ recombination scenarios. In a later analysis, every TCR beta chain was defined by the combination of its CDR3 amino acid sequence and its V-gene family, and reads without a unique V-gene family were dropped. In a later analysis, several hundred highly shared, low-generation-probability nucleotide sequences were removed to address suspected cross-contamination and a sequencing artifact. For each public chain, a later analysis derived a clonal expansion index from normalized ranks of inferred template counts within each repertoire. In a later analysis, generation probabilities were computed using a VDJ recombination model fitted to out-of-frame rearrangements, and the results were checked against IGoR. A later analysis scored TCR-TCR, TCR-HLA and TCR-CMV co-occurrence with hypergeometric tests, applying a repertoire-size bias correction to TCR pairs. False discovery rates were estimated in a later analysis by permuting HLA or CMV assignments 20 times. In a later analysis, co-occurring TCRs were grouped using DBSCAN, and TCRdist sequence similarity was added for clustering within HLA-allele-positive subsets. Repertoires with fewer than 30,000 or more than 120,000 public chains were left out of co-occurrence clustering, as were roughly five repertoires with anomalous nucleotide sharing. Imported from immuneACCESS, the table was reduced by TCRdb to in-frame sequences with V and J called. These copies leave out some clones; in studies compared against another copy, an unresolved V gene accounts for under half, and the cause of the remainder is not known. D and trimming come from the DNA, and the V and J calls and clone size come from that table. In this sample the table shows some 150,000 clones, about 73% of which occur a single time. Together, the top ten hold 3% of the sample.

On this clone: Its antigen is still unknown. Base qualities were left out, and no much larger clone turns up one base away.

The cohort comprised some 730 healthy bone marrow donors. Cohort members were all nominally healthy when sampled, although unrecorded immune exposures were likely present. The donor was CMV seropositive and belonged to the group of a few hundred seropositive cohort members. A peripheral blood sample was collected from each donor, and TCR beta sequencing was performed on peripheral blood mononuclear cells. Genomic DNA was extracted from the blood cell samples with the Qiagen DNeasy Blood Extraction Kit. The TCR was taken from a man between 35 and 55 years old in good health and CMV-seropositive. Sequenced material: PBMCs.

The DNA reads TGTGCCAGCATTCCCGCGACAGGGATGAACACTGAAGCTTTCTTT. This encodes CASIPATGMNTEAFF. This sequence uses TRBV28 and TRBJ1-1; the central 7 bases match TRBD1. V trim: 7 bases; J trim: 0 bases; unmatched bases: 8. CDR1 and CDR2 are drawn from the germline V gene: MDHEN, SYDVKM. From the cysteine up to the phenylalanine, the CDR3 has a length of 15 residues. Just the 45-base CDR3 DNA is kept, in frame starting at base 1.